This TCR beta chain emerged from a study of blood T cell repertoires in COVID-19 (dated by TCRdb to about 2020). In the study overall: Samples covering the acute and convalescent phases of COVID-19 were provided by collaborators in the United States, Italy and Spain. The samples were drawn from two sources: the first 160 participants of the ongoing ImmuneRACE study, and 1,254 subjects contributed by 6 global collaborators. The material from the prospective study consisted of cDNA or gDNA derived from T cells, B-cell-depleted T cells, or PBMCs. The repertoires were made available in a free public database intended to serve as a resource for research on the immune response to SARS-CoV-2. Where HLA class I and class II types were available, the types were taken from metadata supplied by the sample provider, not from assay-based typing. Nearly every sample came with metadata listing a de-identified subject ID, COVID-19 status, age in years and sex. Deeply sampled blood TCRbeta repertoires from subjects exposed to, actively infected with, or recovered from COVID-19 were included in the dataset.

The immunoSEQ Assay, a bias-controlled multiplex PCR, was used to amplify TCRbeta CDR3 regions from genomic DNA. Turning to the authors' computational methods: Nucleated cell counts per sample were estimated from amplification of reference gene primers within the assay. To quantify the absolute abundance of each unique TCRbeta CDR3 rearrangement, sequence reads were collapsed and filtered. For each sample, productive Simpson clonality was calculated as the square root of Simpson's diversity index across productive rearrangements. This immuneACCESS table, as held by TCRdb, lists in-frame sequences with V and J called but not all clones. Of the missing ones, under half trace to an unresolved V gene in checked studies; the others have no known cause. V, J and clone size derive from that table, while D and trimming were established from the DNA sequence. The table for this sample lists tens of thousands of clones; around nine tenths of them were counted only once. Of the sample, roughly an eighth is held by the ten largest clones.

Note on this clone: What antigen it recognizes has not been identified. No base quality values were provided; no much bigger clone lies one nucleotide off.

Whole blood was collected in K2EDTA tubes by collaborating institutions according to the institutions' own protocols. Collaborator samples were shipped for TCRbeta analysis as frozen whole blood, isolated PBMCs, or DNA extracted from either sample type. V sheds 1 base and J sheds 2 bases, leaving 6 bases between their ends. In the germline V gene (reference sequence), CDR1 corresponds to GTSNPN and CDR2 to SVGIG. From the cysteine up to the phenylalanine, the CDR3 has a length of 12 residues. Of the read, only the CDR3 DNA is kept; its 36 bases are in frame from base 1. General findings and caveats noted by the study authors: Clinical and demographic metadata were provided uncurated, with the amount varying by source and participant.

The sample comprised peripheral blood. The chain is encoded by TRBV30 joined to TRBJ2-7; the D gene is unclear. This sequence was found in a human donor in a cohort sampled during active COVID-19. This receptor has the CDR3 CAWSAHPYEQYF. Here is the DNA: TGTGCCTGGAGTGCCCATCCCTACGAGCAGTACTTC.